These 29 T cell receptor beta chains were sequenced from one sample in a study of T-cell reconstitution after alpha-beta-depleted transplantation in children. Library preparation (for TCRbeta) was performed with unique molecular identifiers. In TCRdb, the PCR reads were re-called with MiXCR into one record per CDR3 protein. Found here are roughly 150,000 distinct CDR3 sequences, approximately 10% of them singletons; the top ten hold under 15%. Material: PBMCs, obtained before TCRalphabeta/CD19-depleted stem cell transplant. These receptors came from a boy between 2 and 15 years old with acute myeloid leukemia, due to receive a stem cell transplant.

This clonotype has ten or more counts. The chain couples TRBV12-3 or TRBV12-4 to TRBJ1-2; 9 nucleotides line up with TRBD1. Trimming took 6 bases from V and 1 from J; bases not matched to a gene: 3. This CDR3 spans 14 amino acids. The CDR3 coding sequence is TGTGCCAGCAGATTGGGACAGGGTAACTATGGCTACACCTTC. It encodes CASRLGQGNYGYTF.

This clonotype was seen a few times. V gene TRBV2 combines with J gene TRBJ2-1, with 12 nucleotides matching TRBD2. There are 20 residues in the CDR3. The germline V gene has CDR1 SNHLY and CDR2 FYNNEI. The V gene end was trimmed by 6 bases and the J gene end by 0 bases; junction bases not matched to a gene: 15. As DNA, the CDR3 is TGTGCCAGCAGCGGTAACCCGGGACTAGCGGGTCTTACCTCCTACAATGAGCAGTTCTTC. Protein sequence: CASSGNPGLAGLTSYNEQFF.

This clonotype occurred many times. The chain is built from TRBV5-1 and TRBJ2-6; TRBD2 might be the D (6 bases). CDR1 SGHRS and CDR2 YFSETQ come from the germline V gene. Trimming removed 4 bases from V and 0 bases from J, with 11 bases in between. The CDR3 runs to 16 residues. This CDR3 is CASSGLGSSGANVLTF. CDR3 bases: TGCGCCAGCAGCGGGCTCGGGAGCTCTGGGGCCAACGTCCTGACTTTC. Complete variable domain (other parts from reference TRBV5-1 and TRBJ2-6): KAGVTQTPRYLIKTRGQQVTLSCSPISGHRSVSWYQQTPGQGLQFLFEYFSETQRNKGNFPGRFSGRQFSNSRSEMNVSTLELGDSALYLCASSGLGSSGANVLTFGAGSRLTVL.

This clonotype was picked up many times. This chain joins TRBV9 and TRBJ2-1; TRBD1 aligns across 7 bases. Germline CDR1 and CDR2: SGDLS and YYNGEE. Germline trimming cut 3 bases from V and 6 bases from J; bases unmatched to any gene: 6. The CDR3 sequence is 14 residues long. CDR3 nucleotides: TGTGCCAGCAGCGCACGGACAGGCCGCAATGAGCAGTTCTTC. Protein: CASSARTGRNEQFF.

This clonotype came up many times. CDR3: CASSWDSLYNSPLHF. DNA for the CDR3: TGTGCCAGCAGCTGGGACAGTCTCTATAATTCACCCCTCCACTTT. This sequence joins TRBV12-3 or TRBV12-4 and TRBJ1-6; 7 bases map to TRBD1. V shed 6 bases and J 3 bases; nucleotides not matched to a gene: 5. The CDR3 has 15 residues.

This clonotype was observed many times. The V and J genes are TRBV12-3 or TRBV12-4 and TRBJ1-3, with D uncertain. Trimming removed 4 bases at V and 4 bases at J, with 8 bases between. The CDR3 sequence is 13 residues long. In nucleotides, the CDR3 is TGTGCCAGCAGTTCCTCGGCGGGAAACACCATATATTTT. Protein product: CASSSSAGNTIYF.

This clonotype was detected many times. The chain is built from TRBV5-5 and TRBJ2-3, with D unresolved. V was trimmed by 4 bases and J by 0 bases, leaving 9 bases between them. Germline V gives CDR1 SGHKS, CDR2 YYEKEE (reference sequence). This CDR3 comprises 14 residues. CDR3 protein: CASSPPLSTDTQYF. CDR3 nucleotide sequence: TGTGCCAGCAGCCCCCCCCTGAGCACAGATACGCAGTATTTT.

The table lists this clonotype with many counts. V gene TRBV10-2 combines with J gene TRBJ1-1; D is unresolved. This CDR3 is 14 amino acids long. V lost 1 base and J lost 1, with 7 bases in between. Germline V gives CDR1 WSHSY, CDR2 SAAADI. Here the CDR3 reads CASSEWAGNTEAFF. DNA for the CDR3: TGCGCCAGCAGTGAGTGGGCGGGGAACACTGAAGCTTTCTTT.

This clonotype was counted ten times or more. The chain combines TRBV6-2 or TRBV6-3 with TRBJ1-5; unclear D gene. In germline, CDR1 is MNHEY, CDR2 SVGEGT. The CDR3 length is 12 residues. Deletions cut 2 bases from V and 6 bases from J, with 5 bases between. The CDR3 here is CASSYVFQPQHF. DNA for the CDR3: TGTGCCAGCAGTTACGTGTTTCAGCCCCAGCATTTT.

Comments on this clonotype: A much larger clone is a single base away; this may be a read error. The chain links TRBV3-1 to TRBJ2-2, with 12 bases identical to TRBD2. Germline CDR1 reads LGHDT; CDR2 reads YNNKEL (reference sequence). The CDR3 has 19 amino acids. The trim removed 10 bases at V and 6 bases at J, leaving 21 bases unmatched. CDR3 nucleotides: TGTGCCATCAGTTTATCAGGGAGAGGACTAGCGGGGAATCCCGGGGAGCTGTTTTTT. Translated, it gives CAISLSGRGLAGNPGELFF.

This clonotype was seen at least ten times. The chain uses TRBV20-1 and TRBJ2-7, with D maybe TRBD2 (6 bases). This CDR3 contains 14 residues. Germline loops: CDR1 DFQATT, CDR2 SNEGSKA (reference sequence). V was cut by 4 bases and J by 4 bases, with 17 bases left in between. The CDR3 bases are TGCAGTGCTACGGGGTTAGCGGTAGGATACGAGCAGTACTTC. As protein: CSATGLAVGYEQYF.

This clonotype came up a few times. This rearrangement joins TRBV7-9 to TRBJ2-2, with 8 bases matching TRBD2. The CDR3 runs 15 residues. V lost 2 bases, J lost 4 bases, and 3 bases stayed unmatched. Per the germline V gene, CDR1 is SEHNR and CDR2 is FQNEAQ (reference sequence). The CDR3: CASSLTSGPTGELFF. Here the CDR3 DNA reads TGTGCCAGCAGCTTAACTAGCGGCCCCACCGGGGAGCTGTTTTTT.

This clonotype came up a few times. CDR3 nucleotides: TGTGCCAGCAGTTACGAGGATCTAACCTACGAGCAGTACGTC. This codes for CASSYEDLTYEQYV. The chain uses TRBV6-7 and TRBJ2-7; D not certain. TRBV6-7 is recorded as an ORF, its role being uncertain. CDR3 length equals 14 residues. The V end lost 2 bases, the J end lost 2 bases, and 10 bases lay between the germline ends.

This clonotype was observed at least ten times. The gene calls are TRBV10-3 and TRBJ2-7; D is perhaps TRBD1 (5 bases). The V and J ends lost 2 bases and 0 bases respectively, with 5 bases between them. The germline CDR1 and CDR2 sequences are ENHRY and SYGVKD. The CDR3 extends over 13 amino acids. In DNA, the CDR3 is TGTGCCATCAGTGAGCAGGGCTCCTACGAGCAGTACGTC. It translates to CAISEQGSYEQYV.

Many counts were recorded for this clonotype. The rearrangement uses TRBV14 and TRBJ2-1; 9 bases agree with TRBD2. Germline V CDR1 and CDR2: SGHDN, FVKESK. CDR3 length: 16 amino acids. V dropped 2 bases and J dropped 2; count of bases not matched to a gene: 4. The CDR3 DNA is TGTGCCAGCAGCCAAAAGCGGGAGGCCCCCTACAATGAGCAGTTCTTC. Residues: CASSQKREAPYNEQFF. Variable domain in full (rest from reference TRBV14 and TRBJ2-1): EAGVTQFPSHSVIEKGQTVTLRCDPISGHDNLYWYRRVMGKEIKFLLHFVKESKQDESGMPNNRFLAERTGGTYSTLKVQPAELEDSGVYFCASSQKREAPYNEQFFGPGTRLTVL.

This clonotype was seen at least ten times. J is TRBJ2-7 and V is TRBV29-1; TRBD2 matches at 9 bases. This CDR3 comprises 14 residues. Germline CDR1 reads SQVTM; CDR2 reads ANQGSEA. J was trimmed by 3 bases and V by 6 bases; bases with no gene match: 9. The CDR3 region has the DNA TGCAGCGTGGCAAGGACTAGCGCGGTCTACGAGCAGTACTTC. Amino acid sequence: CSVARTSAVYEQYF.

V gene TRBV7-6 combines with J gene TRBJ2-3, with TRBD1 as a possible D gene (6 bases). Germline V lookup: CDR1 SGHVS, CDR2 FNYEAQ. Trimming removed 5 bases at V and 1 base at J, with 19 bases between. This CDR3 has 17 residues. The CDR3, as DNA: TGTGCCAGCAGCGGACGCAGGGGACGCCCGGGCACAGATACGCAGTATTTT. This translates into CASSGRRGRPGTDTQYF.

This clonotype was counted ten times or more. CDR3 sequence reads: CATSRAGNLYNEQFF. CDR3 bases: TGTGCCACCAGCAGAGCAGGCAATCTCTACAATGAGCAGTTCTTC. This chain connects TRBV15 to TRBJ2-1; D remains unclear. V shed 1 base and J shed 3 bases, with 10 bases lying between them. The CDR3 is 15 amino acids. Germline CDR1 reads LNHNV; CDR2 reads YYDKDF (reference sequence).

The sample holds many counts of this clonotype. The chain combines TRBV7-3 with TRBJ2-1; no firm D call. This CDR3 comprises 13 residues. V was cut by 2 bases and J by 5 bases, with 7 bases left in between. CDR1 and CDR2 from the germline V gene are SGHTA and FQGTGA. The CDR3 region has the DNA TGTGCCAGCAGCTTATCGGACGACAATGAGCAGTTCTTC. Translation: CASSLSDDNEQFF.

Many counts were recorded for this clonotype. The chain combines TRBV6-1 with TRBJ1-1, with 7 nucleotides matching TRBD1. The J segment lost 2 bases and the V segment lost 1 base, leaving 7 bases of the junction unmatched. From germline, CDR1 is MNHNS and CDR2 SASEGT. This CDR3 has 16 amino acids. The chain's CDR3 is CASSEGQTGYNTEAFF. CDR3 DNA: TGTGCCAGCAGTGAAGGGCAGACAGGGTATAACACTGAAGCTTTCTTT.

This clonotype was seen ten or more times. CDR3 protein: CASTPSGTGSEAFF. In DNA form, the CDR3 reads TGTGCCAGCACCCCTTCCGGGACAGGCTCTGAAGCTTTCTTT. The gene calls are TRBV6-1 and TRBJ1-1; 8 nucleotides agree with TRBD1. CDR1 and CDR2 from the germline V gene are MNHNS and SASEGT. The CDR3 runs to 14 residues. V shed 7 bases, J shed 6 bases, and the junction held 10 bases outside the gene matches.

This clonotype was counted ten times or more. The V gene is TRBV20-1, the J gene TRBJ1-6, with D uncertain. Germline loops: CDR1 DFQATT, CDR2 SNEGSKA (reference sequence). With 3 bases removed from V and 7 bases from J, the gap between germline ends came to 10 bases. The CDR3 runs to 13 residues. The CDR3 DNA follows: TGCAGTGCTAGGTATGAGGGCAATTCACCCCTCCACTTT. Protein product: CSARYEGNSPLHF.

The chain carries TRBV7-8 and TRBJ2-1; 7 bases match TRBD1. Germline values: CDR1 SGHVS, CDR2 FQNEAQ. J gave up 8 bases and V 4 bases, and 20 bases lay outside the gene matches. This CDR3 has 18 residues. CDR3 DNA sequence: TGTGCCAGCAGCTCACAAGCCATAGAGGGGGCGAGTTTCGATGAGCAGTTCTTC. Protein: CASSSQAIEGASFDEQFF.

This clonotype was found many times. The CDR3 DNA is TGTGCCAGCGCCCTCAATATGAACACTGAAGCTTTCTTT. Translation gives CASALNMNTEAFF. The rearrangement uses TRBV6-2 or TRBV6-3 and TRBJ1-1; D is ambiguous. There are 13 residues in the CDR3. Trimming took 8 bases from V and 0 from J, leaving 10 bases between them. Looked up from germline, CDR1 is MNHEY and CDR2 is SVGEGT.

This clonotype came up many times. Here the CDR3 DNA reads TGTGCCAGCAGCTTAGTTGTGCGGGGGGCGACCTACGAGCAGTACGTC. As protein: CASSLVVRGATYEQYV. The chain combines TRBV11-2 with TRBJ2-7, with TRBD2 identical over 8 bases. The CDR3 runs to 16 residues. V lost 1 base to trimming and J lost 2 bases; unmatched junction nucleotides: 7. Germline V gene data show CDR1 as SGHAT and CDR2 as FQNNGV.

This clonotype has ten or more counts. V gene TRBV14 combines with J gene TRBJ2-5, with 7 bases aligning to TRBD1. CDR3 length: 13 amino acids. Germline V gives CDR1 SGHDN, CDR2 FVKESK. V lost 4 bases and J lost 3; bases outside the gene matches: 2. In DNA, the CDR3 is TGTGCCAGCAGCCGGGGACAGAAAGAGACCCAGTACTTC. Its translation is CASSRGQKETQYF.

For this clonotype: A much larger clone sits a single nucleotide away, making a read error possible. This chain connects TRBV5-1 to TRBJ2-5; 14 bases line up with TRBD2. In germline, CDR1 is SGHRS, CDR2 YFSETQ. Trimming removed 4 bases from V and 5 bases from J; junction bases left unmatched: 10. CDR3 size: 17 residues. CDR3 bases: TGCGCCAGCAGCCCGGAGGGACTAGCGGGGGTCGGGGAGACCCAGTACTTC. Amino acids: CASSPEGLAGVGETQYF.

This clonotype was observed at least ten times. V gene TRBV6-5 combines with J gene TRBJ1-1; D ambiguous. The CDR3 spans 17 residues. Germline V lookup: CDR1 MNHEY, CDR2 SVGAGI. Trimming left V 2 bases short and J 0 bases short, with 16 bases between. CDR3 sequence reads: CASSYGFTRSMNTEAFF. In DNA form, the CDR3 reads TGTGCCAGCAGTTACGGTTTTACGCGGTCCATGAACACTGAAGCTTTCTTT.

As concerns this clonotype: This may be a read error: a much more frequent sequence differs by one nucleotide. The chain joins TRBV20-1 to TRBJ2-7; 10 nucleotides match TRBD2. This CDR3 contains 15 residues. Germline assignment: CDR1 DFQATT and CDR2 SNEGSKA (reference sequence). The CDR3 nucleotides read TGCAGTGCTAGCGCTAGCGGGAGCTACTTCTACAAGCAGTACTTC. Encoded protein: CSASASGSYFYKQYF.